Listed here is a single TCR beta chain. Original methodology: Amplification from reference gene primers served as the basis for estimated nucleated cell counts. The protocol was immunoSEQ multiplex PCR, while the TCRdb copy is restricted to in-frame clones and leaves out a portion. V and J calls and clone size are given by that table; D and trimming were obtained from the DNA. Here the sample spans under 300,000 clones, 75% to 90% being singletons. This sample is drawn from a study of blood T cell repertoires in COVID-19. Overall study: There were acute and convalescent COVID-19 samples, and they came from the United States, Italy and Spain.

This receptor was obtained from a man aged 55-75 years who had recovered from COVID-19. The specimen sequenced was peripheral blood.

The CDR3 sequence: CASSRLDRDWGNTIYF. In DNA form, the CDR3 reads TGTGCCAGCAGCCGATTAGACAGGGATTGGGGAAACACCATATATTTT. The chain has TRBV5-6 and TRBJ1-3, with 7 bases aligning to TRBD1. Germline assignment: CDR1 SGHDT and CDR2 YYEEEE. The CDR3 totals 16 residues. The J segment lost 4 bases and the V segment lost 4 bases, leaving 11 bases of the junction unmatched.